At least ten counts were recorded for the clone carrying this T cell receptor (beta chain). Unique molecular identifiers were incorporated when the TCRbeta library was constructed. One entry per CDR3 protein results from TCRdb running MiXCR on the PCR reads. Here the sample spans 240,000 or so distinct CDR3 sequences, about 11% being singletons. The data derive from a study of T-cell reconstitution after alpha-beta-depleted transplantation in children. The receptor was derived from a human donor who donated a stem cell graft to a child with acute lymphoblastic leukemia. Here the sequenced sample was PBMCs from the stem cell graft donor, taken from the stem cell graft.

In DNA, the CDR3 is TGTGCCAGCAGCTTAGATGTTAGCAGGAATCAGCCCCAGCATTTT. Translated: CASSLDVSRNQPQHF. The chain couples TRBV7-2 to TRBJ1-5; the D is unclear. The V end lost 1 base, the J end lost 4 bases, and 11 bases lay between the germline ends. The length of the CDR3 is 15 residues. From germline, CDR1 is SGHTA and CDR2 FQGNSA. Full variable domain (missing parts from reference TRBV7-2 and TRBJ1-5): GAGVSQSPSNKVTEKGKDVELRCDPISGHTALYWYRQSLGQGLEFLIYFQGNSAPDKSGLPSDRFSAERTGGSVSTLTIQRTQQEDSAVYLCASSLDVSRNQPQHFGDGTRLSIL.